The 8 T cell receptor beta chains below come from one sample, sequenced in a study of PD-1 blockade in classical Hodgkin lymphoma. Sample time point: cycle 4 day 1 (C4D1), after about 6 weeks of nivolumab. Every patient experienced relapse after autologous stem cell transplantation, and brentuximab vedotin exposure varied. It was by magnetic negative selection that CD4+ T cells were purified from thawed PBMCs. The data were produced by immunoSEQ multiplex PCR, yet TCRdb's version contains in-frame clones alone and is incomplete. The sample yields 15,000 to 20,000 clones, 65% to 80% seen once. The source material was CD4+ T cells from blood, sampled before the fourth cycle of nivolumab. The receptors here all came from a human donor with classical Hodgkin lymphoma.

Details on this clone: Other DNA sequences in the same sample also yield this CDR3. The chain couples TRBV30 to TRBJ1-2; 8 nucleotides match TRBD1. Germline assignment: CDR1 GTSNPN and CDR2 SVGIG (reference sequence). The CDR3 runs to 13 residues. Trimming removed 4 bases from V and 8 bases from J; junction bases left unmatched: 9. Here the CDR3 reads CAWTRTGSGGYTF. The CDR3 nucleotides are TGTGCCTGGACCCGGACAGGGTCAGGAGGCTACACCTTC.

This clone occurred a few times. This rearrangement joins TRBV19 to TRBJ1-3; weak D call: TRBD1 (5 bases). Trimming shortened V by 3 bases and J by 0 bases, and 12 bases separated the two germline ends. The CDR3 loop spans 16 amino acids. The germline V gene has CDR1 LNHDA and CDR2 SQIVND (reference sequence). The CDR3 spells CASSITGYSSGNTIYF. The CDR3 DNA is TGTGCCAGTAGTATCACAGGTTACAGCTCTGGAAACACCATATATTTT.

This chain uses TRBV6-5 with TRBJ2-7; D is possibly TRBD1 (7 bases). V lost 0 bases, J lost 2 bases, and 11 bases lay in between. This CDR3 contains 15 residues. The germline CDR1 and CDR2 sequences are MNHEY and SVGAGI. Here the CDR3 reads CASSYSRGDPYEQYF. Here the CDR3 DNA reads TGTGCCAGCAGTTACTCCAGGGGGGACCCCTACGAGCAGTACTTC.

Within the sample, this clone is medium-sized. The chain links TRBV5-4 to TRBJ1-2; D remains unclear. Trimming pared 2 bases from V and 3 bases from J, leaving 8 bases between. Germline V gene data show CDR1 as SGHNT and CDR2 as YYREEE (reference sequence). CDR3 length: 13 amino acids. In nucleotides, the CDR3 is TGTGCCAGCAGCTTCTACATGGACTATGGCTACACCTTC. It translates to CASSFYMDYGYTF.

The chain combines TRBV9 with TRBJ2-5, with D perhaps TRBD1 (6 bases). The CDR3 loop spans 14 amino acids. Trimming stripped 2 bases from V and 5 bases from J, with 13 bases between. Germline CDR1 reads SGDLS; CDR2 reads YYNGEE. The CDR3, as DNA: TGTGCCAGCAGCGTTTCAGGGGCGTGGGAGACCCAGTACTTC. Amino acids: CASSVSGAWETQYF.

CDR3 nucleotide sequence: TGTGCCAGCTCACCCTCTGGCACAGATACGCAGTATTTT. Amino acid sequence: CASSPSGTDTQYF. The chain uses TRBV18 and TRBJ2-3; D is unresolved. Germline-derived CDR1 and CDR2 are KGHSH and LQKENI. The CDR3 has 13 amino acids. V was clipped by 3 bases and J by 1 base, with 5 bases between them.

The chain combines TRBV5-1 with TRBJ2-3; the D is unclear. Between the trimmed V and J ends, which lost 0 bases and 1 base, there was a span of 9 bases. The CDR3 is 15 residues long. CDR1 is SGHRS, CDR2 YFSETQ, per germline. CDR3 sequence reads: CASSLALAGTDTQYF. The CDR3 DNA reads TGCGCCAGCAGCTTGGCCCTTGCGGGCACAGATACGCAGTATTTT.

V gene TRBV5-4 combines with J gene TRBJ2-5; 8 nucleotides line up with TRBD2. The CDR3 sequence is 13 residues long. Germline CDR1 is SGHNT and CDR2 is YYREEE (reference sequence). V gave up 5 bases and J gave up 4 bases; unmatched junction bases: 4. The CDR3 reads CASSNGGGETQYF. CDR3 coding DNA: TGTGCCAGCAGTAACGGGGGGGGAGAGACCCAGTACTTC. Supplemented by reference TRBV5-4 and TRBJ2-5, the full variable domain reads ETGVTQSPTHLIKTRGQQVTLRCSSQSGHNTVSWYQQALGQGPQFIFQYYREEENGRGNFPPRFSGLQFPNYSSELNVNALELDDSALYLCASSNGGGETQYFGPGTRLLVL.